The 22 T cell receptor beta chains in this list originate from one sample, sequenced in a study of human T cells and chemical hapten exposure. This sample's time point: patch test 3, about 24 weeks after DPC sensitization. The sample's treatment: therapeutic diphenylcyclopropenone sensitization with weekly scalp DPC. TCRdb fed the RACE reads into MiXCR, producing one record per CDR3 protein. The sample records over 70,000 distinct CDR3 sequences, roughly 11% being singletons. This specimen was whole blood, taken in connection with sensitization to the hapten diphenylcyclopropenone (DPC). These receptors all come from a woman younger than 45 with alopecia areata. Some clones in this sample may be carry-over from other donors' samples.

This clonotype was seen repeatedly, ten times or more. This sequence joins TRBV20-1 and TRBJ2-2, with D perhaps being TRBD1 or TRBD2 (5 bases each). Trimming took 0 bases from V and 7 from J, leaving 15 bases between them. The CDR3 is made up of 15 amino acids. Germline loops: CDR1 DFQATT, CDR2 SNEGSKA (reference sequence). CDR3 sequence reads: CSARDFSGPRGELFF. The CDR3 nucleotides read TGCAGTGCTAGAGATTTTTCGGGACCGCGCGGGGAGCTGTTTTTT.

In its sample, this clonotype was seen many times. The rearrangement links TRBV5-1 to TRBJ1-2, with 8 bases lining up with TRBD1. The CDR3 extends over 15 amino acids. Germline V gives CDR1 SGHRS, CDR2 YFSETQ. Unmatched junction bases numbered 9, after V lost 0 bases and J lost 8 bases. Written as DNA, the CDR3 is TGCGCCAGCAGCTTGGTGGGACGACAGGGGATAGGCTACACCTTC. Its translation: CASSLVGRQGIGYTF.

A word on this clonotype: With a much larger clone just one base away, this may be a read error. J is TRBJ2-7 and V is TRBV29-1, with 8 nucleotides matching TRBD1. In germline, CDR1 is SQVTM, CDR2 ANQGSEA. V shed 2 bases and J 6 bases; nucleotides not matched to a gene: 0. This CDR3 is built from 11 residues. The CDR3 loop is CSVEQGAEQYV. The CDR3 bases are TGCAGCGTTGAACAGGGGGCCGAGCAGTACGTC.

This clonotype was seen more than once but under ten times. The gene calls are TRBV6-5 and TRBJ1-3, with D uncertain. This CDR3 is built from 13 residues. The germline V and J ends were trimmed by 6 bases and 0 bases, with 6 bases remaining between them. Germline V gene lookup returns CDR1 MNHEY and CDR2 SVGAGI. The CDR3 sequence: CASRGLSGNTIYF. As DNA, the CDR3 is TGTGCCAGCAGAGGGCTCTCTGGAAACACCATATATTTT.

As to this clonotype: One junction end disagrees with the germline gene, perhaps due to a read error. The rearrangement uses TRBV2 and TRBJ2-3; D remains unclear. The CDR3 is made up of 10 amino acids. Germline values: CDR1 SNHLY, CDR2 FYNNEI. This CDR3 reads CVSGTDTQYF. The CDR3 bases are TGTGTCAGCGGCACAGATACGCAGTATTTT.

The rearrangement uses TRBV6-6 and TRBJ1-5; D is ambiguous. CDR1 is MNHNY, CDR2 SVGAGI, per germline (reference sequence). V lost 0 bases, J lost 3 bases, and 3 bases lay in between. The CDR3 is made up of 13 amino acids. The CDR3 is CASSYSFNQPQHF. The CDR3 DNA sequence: TGTGCCAGCAGTTACTCGTTCAATCAGCCCCAGCATTTT.

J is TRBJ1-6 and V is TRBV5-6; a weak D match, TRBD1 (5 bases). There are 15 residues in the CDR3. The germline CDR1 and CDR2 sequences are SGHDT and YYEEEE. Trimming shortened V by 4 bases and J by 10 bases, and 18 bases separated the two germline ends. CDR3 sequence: CASSRRGPLGSPLHF. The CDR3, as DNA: TGTGCCAGCAGCCGCCGGGGCCCTCTTGGCTCACCCCTCCACTTT.

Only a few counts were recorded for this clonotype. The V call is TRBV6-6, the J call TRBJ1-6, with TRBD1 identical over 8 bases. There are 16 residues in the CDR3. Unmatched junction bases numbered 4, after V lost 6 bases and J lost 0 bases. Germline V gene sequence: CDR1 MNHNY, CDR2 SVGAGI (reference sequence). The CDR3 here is CASRSGQGSYNSPLHF. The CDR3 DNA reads TGTGCCAGCAGGTCTGGACAGGGCTCCTATAATTCACCCCTCCACTTT.

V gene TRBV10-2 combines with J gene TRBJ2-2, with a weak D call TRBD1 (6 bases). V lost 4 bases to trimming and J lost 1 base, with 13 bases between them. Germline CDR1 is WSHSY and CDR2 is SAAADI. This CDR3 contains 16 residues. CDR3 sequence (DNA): TGCGCCAGCAGTGTCCGGACAGAGTTGAACACCGGGGAGCTGTTTTTT. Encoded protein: CASSVRTELNTGELFF.

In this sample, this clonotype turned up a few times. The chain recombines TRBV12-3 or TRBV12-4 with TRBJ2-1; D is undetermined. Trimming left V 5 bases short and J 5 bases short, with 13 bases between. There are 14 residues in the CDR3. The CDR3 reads CASSQDTDHNEQFF. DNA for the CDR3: TGTGCCAGCAGTCAAGACACGGACCACAATGAGCAGTTCTTC.

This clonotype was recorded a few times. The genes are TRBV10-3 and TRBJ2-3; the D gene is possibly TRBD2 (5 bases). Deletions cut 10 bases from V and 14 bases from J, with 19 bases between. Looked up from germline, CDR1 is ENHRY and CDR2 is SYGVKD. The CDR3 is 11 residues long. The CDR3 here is CATRVDFLLYF. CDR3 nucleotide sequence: TGTGCCACTAGAGTGGACTTCCTTTTGTATTTT.

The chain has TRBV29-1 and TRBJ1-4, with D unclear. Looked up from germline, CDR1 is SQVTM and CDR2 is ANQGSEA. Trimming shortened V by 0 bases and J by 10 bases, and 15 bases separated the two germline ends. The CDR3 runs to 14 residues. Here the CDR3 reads CSVEDRGLSRKLFF. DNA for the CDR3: TGCAGCGTTGAAGATAGAGGGTTGAGCAGAAAACTGTTTTTT.

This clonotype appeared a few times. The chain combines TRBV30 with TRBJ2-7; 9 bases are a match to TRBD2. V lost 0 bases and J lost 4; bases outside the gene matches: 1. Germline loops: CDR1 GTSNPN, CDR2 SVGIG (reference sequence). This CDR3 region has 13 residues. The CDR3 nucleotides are TGTGCCTGGAGTGTACTAGCGGGTTACGAGCAGTACTTC. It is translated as CAWSVLAGYEQYF.

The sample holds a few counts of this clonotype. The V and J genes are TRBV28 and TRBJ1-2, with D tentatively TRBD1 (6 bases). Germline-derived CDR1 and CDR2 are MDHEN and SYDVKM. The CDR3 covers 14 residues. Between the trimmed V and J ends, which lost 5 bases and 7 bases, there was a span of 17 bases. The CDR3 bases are TGTGCCAGCAGTCCTCAACAGGGAGTGGGTGGCTACACCTTC. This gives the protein CASSPQQGVGGYTF.

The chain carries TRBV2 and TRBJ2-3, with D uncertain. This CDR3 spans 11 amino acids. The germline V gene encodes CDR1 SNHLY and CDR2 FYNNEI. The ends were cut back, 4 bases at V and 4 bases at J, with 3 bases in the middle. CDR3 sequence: CASSVADTQYF. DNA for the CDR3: TGTGCCAGCAGTGTTGCAGATACGCAGTATTTT.

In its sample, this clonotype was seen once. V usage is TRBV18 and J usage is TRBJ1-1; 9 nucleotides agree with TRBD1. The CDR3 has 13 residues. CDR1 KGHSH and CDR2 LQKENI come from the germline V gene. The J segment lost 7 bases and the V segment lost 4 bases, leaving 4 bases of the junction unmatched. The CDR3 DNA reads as TGTGCCAGCTCACGGGACAGGGCGAATGAAGCTTTCTTT. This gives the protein CASSRDRANEAFF. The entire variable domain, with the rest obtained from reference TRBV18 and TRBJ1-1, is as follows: NAGVMQNPRHLVRRRGQEARLRCSPMKGHSHVYWYRQLPEEGLKFMVYLQKENIIDESGMPKERFSAEFPKEGPSILRIQQVVRGDSAAYFCASSRDRANEAFFGQGTRLTVV.

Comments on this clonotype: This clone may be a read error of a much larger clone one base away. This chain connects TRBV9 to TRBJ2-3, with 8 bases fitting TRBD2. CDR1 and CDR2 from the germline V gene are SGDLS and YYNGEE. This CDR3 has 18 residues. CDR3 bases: TGTGCCAGCAGCGTAGCTACACCACAGCGGGAGTTGACAGATATGCAGTATTTT. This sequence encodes CASSVATPQRELTDMQYF.

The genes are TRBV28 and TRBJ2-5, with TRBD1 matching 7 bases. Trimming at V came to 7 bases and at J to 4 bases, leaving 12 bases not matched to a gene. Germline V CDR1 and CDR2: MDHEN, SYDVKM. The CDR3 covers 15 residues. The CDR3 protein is CASMVVGRGSETQYF. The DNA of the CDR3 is TGTGCCAGCATGGTTGTGGGCAGGGGGTCAGAGACCCAGTACTTC.

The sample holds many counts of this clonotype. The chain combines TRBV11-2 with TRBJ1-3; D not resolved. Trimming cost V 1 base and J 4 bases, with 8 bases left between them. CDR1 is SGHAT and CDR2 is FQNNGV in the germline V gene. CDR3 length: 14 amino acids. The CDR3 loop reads CASSLGARGNTIYF. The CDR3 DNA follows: TGTGCCAGCAGCTTAGGGGCGAGGGGAAACACCATATATTTT. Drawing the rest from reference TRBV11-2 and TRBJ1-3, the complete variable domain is EAGVAQSPRYKIIEKRQSVAFWCNPISGHATLYWYQQILGQGPKLLIQFQNNGVVDDSQLPKDRFSAERLKGVDSTLKIQPAKLEDSAVYLCASSLGARGNTIYFGEGSWLTVV.

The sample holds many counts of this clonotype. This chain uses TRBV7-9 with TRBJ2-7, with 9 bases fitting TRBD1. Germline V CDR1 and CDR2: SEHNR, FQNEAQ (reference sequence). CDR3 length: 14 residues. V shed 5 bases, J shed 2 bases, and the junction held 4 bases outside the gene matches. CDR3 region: CASSPGTGPYEQYF. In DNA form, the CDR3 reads TGTGCCAGCAGCCCCGGGACAGGGCCCTACGAGCAGTACTTC.

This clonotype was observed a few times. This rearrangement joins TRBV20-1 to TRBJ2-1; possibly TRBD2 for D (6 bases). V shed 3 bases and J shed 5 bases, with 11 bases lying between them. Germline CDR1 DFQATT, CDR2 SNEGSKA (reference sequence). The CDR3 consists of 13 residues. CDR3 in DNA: TGCAGTGCTAGTGGTAGCGGCCACAATGAGCAGTTCTTC. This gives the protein CSASGSGHNEQFF.

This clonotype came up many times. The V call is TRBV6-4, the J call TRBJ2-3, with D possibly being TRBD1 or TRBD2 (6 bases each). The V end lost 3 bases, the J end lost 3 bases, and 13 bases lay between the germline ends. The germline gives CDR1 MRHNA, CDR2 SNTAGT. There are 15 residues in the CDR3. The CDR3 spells CASSEVGGQTDTQYF. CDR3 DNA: TGTGCCAGCAGTGAGGTGGGAGGACAGACAGATACGCAGTATTTT.